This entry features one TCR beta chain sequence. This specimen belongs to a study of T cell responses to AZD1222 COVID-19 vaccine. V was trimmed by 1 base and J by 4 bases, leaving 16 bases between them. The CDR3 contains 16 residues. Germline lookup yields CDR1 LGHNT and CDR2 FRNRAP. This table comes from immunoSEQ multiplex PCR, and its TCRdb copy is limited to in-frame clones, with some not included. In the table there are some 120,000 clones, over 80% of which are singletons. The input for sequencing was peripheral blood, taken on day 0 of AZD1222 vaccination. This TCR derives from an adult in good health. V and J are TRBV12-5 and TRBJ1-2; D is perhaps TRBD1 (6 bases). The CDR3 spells CASGLATGRYGYGYTF. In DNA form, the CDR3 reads TGTGCTAGTGGTTTGGCGACAGGAAGGTATGGCTATGGCTACACCTTC. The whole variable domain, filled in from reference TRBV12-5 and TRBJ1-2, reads DARVTQTPRHKVTEMGQEVTMRCQPILGHNTVFWYRQTMMQGLELLAYFRNRAPLDDSGMPKDRFSAEMPDATLATLKIQPSEPRDSAVYFCASGLATGRYGYGYTFGSGTRLTVV.